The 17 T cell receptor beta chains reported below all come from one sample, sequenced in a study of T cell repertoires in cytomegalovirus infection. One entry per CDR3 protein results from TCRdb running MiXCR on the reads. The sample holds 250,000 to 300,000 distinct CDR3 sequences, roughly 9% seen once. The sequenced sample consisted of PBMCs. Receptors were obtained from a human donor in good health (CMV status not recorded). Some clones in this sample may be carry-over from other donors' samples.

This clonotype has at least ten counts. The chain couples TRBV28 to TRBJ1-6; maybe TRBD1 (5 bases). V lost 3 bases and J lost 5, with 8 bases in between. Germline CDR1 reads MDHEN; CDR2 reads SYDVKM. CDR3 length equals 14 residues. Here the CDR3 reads CASSFGGNNSPLHF. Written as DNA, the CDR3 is TGTGCCAGCAGTTTCGGGGGAAATAATTCACCCCTCCACTTT.

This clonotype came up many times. The CDR3 reads CASSSLFGTLNTEAFF. Here the CDR3 DNA reads TGTGCCAGCAGTTCACTCTTCGGGACATTGAACACTGAAGCTTTCTTT. The chain employs TRBV6-2 or TRBV6-3 and TRBJ1-1, with D possibly being TRBD1 (6 bases). Germline V gives CDR1 MNHEY, CDR2 SVGEGT. This CDR3 is built from 16 residues. The V end lost 4 bases, the J end lost 0 bases, and 15 bases lay between the germline ends.

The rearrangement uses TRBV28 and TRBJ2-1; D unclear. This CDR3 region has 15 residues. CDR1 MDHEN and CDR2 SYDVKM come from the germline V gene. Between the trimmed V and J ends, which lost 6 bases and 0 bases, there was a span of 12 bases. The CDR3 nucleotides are TGTGCCAGCAGGGGGTCTCCCCGCTCCTACAATGAGCAGTTCTTC. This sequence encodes CASRGSPRSYNEQFF.

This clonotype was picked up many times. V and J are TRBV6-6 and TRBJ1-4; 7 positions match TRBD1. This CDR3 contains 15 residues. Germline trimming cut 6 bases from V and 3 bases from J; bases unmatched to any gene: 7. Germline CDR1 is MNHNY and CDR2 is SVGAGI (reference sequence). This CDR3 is CASSPRGAANEKLFF. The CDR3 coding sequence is TGTGCCAGCAGCCCCAGGGGGGCAGCTAATGAAAAACTGTTTTTT.

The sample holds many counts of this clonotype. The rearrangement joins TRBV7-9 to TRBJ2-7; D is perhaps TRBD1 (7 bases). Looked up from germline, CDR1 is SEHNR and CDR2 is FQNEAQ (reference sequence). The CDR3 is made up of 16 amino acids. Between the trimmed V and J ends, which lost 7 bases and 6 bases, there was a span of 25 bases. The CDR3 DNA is TGTGCCAGCACTGCCTTTGGGGGGACAGAAGTGGGCGAGCAGTACTTC. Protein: CASTAFGGTEVGEQYF.

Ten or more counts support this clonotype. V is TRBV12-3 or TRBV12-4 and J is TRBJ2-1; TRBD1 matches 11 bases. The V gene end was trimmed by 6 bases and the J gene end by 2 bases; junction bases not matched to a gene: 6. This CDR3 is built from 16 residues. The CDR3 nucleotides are TGTGCCAGCAGGAGACCGGGACAGGGGGCCTACAATGAGCAGTTCTTC. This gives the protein CASRRPGQGAYNEQFF.

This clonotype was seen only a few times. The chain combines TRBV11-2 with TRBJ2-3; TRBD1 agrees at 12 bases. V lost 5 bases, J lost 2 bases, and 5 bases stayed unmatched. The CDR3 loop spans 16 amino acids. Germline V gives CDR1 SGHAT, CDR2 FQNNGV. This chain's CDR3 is CASSLGQGASTDTQYF. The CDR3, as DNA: TGTGCCAGCAGCCTGGGACAGGGGGCCTCCACAGATACGCAGTATTTT.

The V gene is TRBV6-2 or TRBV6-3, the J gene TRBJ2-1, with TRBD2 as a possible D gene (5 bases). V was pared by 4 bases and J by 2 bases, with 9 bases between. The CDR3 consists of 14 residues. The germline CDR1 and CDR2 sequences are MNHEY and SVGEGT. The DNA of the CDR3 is TGTGCCAGCAGTTCCCCCGGGACCTACAATGAGCAGTTCTTC. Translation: CASSSPGTYNEQFF.

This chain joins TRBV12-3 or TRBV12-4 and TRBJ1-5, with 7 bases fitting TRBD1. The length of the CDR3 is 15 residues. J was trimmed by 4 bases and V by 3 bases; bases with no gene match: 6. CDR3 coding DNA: TGTGCCAGCAGTTTGCCCGGGACAGCAAATCAGCCCCAGCATTTT. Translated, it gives CASSLPGTANQPQHF.

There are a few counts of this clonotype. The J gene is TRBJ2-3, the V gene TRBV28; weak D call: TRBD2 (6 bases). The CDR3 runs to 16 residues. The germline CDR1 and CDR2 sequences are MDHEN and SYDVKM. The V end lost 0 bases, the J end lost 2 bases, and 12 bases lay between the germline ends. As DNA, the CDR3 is TGTGCCAGCAGTTTATGGCGGGACCCCACCACAGATACGCAGTATTTT. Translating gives CASSLWRDPTTDTQYF.

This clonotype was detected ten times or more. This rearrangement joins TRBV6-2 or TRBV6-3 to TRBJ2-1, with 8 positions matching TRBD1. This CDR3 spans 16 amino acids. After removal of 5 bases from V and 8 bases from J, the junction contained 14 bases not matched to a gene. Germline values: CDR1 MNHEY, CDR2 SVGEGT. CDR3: CASSPLFGTGQDEQFF. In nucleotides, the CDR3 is TGTGCCAGCAGTCCCTTGTTCGGGACAGGCCAGGATGAGCAGTTCTTC.

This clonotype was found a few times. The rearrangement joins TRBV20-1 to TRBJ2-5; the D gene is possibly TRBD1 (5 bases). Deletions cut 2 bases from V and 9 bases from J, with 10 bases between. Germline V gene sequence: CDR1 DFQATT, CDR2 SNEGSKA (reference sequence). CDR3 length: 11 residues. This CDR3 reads CSARSLGAQYF. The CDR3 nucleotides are TGCAGTGCTAGAAGCCTAGGGGCCCAGTACTTC.

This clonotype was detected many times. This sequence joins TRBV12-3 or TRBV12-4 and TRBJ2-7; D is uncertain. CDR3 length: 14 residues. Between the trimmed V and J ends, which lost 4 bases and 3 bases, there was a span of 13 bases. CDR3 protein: CASSSRVGIYEQYF. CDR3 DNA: TGTGCCAGCAGTTCCCGAGTGGGGATCTACGAGCAGTACTTC.

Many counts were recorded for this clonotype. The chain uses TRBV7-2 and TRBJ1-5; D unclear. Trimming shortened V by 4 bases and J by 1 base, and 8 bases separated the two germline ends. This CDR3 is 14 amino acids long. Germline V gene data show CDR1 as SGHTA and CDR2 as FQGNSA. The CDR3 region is CASSSGWSNQPQHF. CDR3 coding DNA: TGTGCCAGCAGCTCCGGTTGGAGCAATCAGCCCCAGCATTTT. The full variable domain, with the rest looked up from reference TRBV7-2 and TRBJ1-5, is GAGVSQSPSNKVTEKGKDVELRCDPISGHTALYWYRQSLGQGLEFLIYFQGNSAPDKSGLPSDRFSAERTGGSVSTLTIQRTQQEDSAVYLCASSSGWSNQPQHFGDGTRLSIL.

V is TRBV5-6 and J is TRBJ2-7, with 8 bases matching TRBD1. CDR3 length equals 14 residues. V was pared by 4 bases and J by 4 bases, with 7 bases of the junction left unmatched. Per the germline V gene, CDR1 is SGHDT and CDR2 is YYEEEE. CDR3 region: CASSDYRGRYEQYF. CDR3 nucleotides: TGTGCCAGCAGCGATTACAGGGGGAGGTACGAGCAGTACTTC.

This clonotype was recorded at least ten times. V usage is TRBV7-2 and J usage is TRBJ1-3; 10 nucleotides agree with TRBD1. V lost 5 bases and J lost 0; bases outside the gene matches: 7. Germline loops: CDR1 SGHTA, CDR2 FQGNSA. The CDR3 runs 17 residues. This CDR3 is CASSPSGTGASGNTIYF. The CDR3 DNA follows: TGTGCCAGCAGCCCTTCCGGGACAGGGGCCTCTGGAAACACCATATATTTT.

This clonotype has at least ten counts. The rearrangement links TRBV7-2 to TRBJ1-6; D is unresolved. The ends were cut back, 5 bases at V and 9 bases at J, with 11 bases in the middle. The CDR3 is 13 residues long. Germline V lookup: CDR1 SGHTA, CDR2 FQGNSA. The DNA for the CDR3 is TGTGCCAGCAGCCCAACGACCCGTTCACCCCTCCACTTT. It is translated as CASSPTTRSPLHF.